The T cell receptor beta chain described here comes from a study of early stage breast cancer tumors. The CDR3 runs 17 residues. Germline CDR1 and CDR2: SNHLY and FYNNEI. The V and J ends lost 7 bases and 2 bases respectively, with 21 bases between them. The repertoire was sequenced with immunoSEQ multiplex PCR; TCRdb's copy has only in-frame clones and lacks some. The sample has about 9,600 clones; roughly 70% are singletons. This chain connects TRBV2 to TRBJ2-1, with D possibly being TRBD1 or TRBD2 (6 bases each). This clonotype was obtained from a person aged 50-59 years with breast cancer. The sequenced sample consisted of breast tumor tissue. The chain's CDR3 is CASTLGGGGATYNEQFF. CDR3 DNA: TGTGCCAGCACTCTAGGGGGTGGCGGGGCCACCTACAATGAGCAGTTCTTC.